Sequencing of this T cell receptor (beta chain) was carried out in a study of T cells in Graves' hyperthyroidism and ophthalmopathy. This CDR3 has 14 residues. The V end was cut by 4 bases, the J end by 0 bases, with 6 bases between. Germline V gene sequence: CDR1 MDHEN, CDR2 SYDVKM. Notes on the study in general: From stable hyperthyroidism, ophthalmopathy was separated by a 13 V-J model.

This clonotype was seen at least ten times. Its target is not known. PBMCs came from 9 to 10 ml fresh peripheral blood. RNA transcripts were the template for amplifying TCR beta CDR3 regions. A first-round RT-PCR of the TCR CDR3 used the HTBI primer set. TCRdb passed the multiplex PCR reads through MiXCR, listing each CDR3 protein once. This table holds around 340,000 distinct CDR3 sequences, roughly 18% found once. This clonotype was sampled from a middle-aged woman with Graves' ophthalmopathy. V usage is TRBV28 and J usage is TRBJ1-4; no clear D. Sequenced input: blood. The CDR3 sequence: CASSSPTTNEKLFF. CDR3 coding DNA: TGTGCCAGCAGTTCACCTACAACTAATGAAAAACTGTTTTTT.